This TCR beta chain was recorded in a study of T-cell reconstitution after alpha-beta-depleted transplantation in children. For TCRbeta, the library was prepared with unique molecular identifiers. Each CDR3 protein gets one entry after TCRdb re-called the PCR reads with MiXCR. The sample shows tens of thousands of distinct CDR3 sequences, 35% to 55% of them seen only once. Germline CDR1 reads LGHDT; CDR2 reads YNNKEL (reference sequence). Trimming left V 0 bases short and J 5 bases short, with 13 bases between. This CDR3 is 15 amino acids long. Study results and caveats: It was newly produced T cells that mostly accounted for T-cell counts and diversity one year after transplant. Two months or so post-transplant, alpha-beta T cells reportedly derived from several hundred expanded graft clones.

A remark on this clonotype: Its antigen is unidentified.

The starting material was PBMCs, mostly from graft donor cells, obtained 360 days after TCRalphabeta/CD19-depleted stem cell transplant. This TCR came from a male patient younger than 18 who had a stem cell transplant for acute lymphoblastic leukemia, so the T cells may come from the graft donor. V and J are TRBV3-1 and TRBJ2-5, with no clear D. As DNA, the CDR3 is TGTGCCAGCAGCCAAGATCTGACGACTGGGGAGACCCAGTACTTC. This translates into CASSQDLTTGETQYF.